This T cell receptor beta chain emerged from a study of patients and donors after allogeneic stem cell transplantation. This CDR3 has 14 residues. The germline V gene encodes CDR1 SGHDN and CDR2 FVKESK. The V end was cut by 4 bases, the J end by 5 bases, with 14 bases between. Each CDR3 protein is one row after TCRdb ran MiXCR on the RT-PCR reads. The data show 900,000 to 1,000,000 distinct CDR3 sequences, roughly 18% seen once. The chain couples TRBV14 to TRBJ2-5; a possible D gene is TRBD1 (6 bases). What was sequenced was blood, either unsorted or a sorted T cell fraction (not recorded which). The sequence came from a human donor who was either an allogeneic HSCT recipient or a stem cell or donor lymphocyte infusion donor (not recorded which). It is not recorded whose cells these are; they may come from a transplant donor. The chain's CDR3 is CASSLRDTRETQYF. In DNA, the CDR3 is TGTGCCAGCAGCCTCCGGGACACGAGGGAGACCCAGTACTTC.